Presented here are 27 T cell receptor beta chains from one specimen sequenced in a study of regulatory T cells in long-lasting Graves disease (TCRdb year 2021). Libraries came from multiplex PCR. The sample was run on an Illumina HiSeq 4000. TCR beta libraries were built with iRepertoire HTBI primers and Arm-PCR amplification of CDR3 regions. The raw public reads went through TCRdb reprocessing: fastp at Q25, MiXCR clone calling, in-frame beta chains kept. Each CDR3 protein gets just one entry, which takes the most common genes and DNA from the rows behind it. The sample table holds about 360,000 distinct CDR3 sequences, of which roughly 17% were seen once. The ten largest clones capture around 20% of the sample. The intended sense of this specimen's time point label: newly diagnosed GD, antithyroid drugs for less than 3 months. RNA was extracted from PBMCs in TRIzol for both TCR sequencing and RNA sequencing.

This sample also belongs to another study, concerning T cells in Graves' hyperthyroidism and ophthalmopathy.

Sequencing used peripheral blood mononuclear cells (PBMCs), obtained at new diagnosis, from a patient treated with antithyroid drugs. Source of these receptors: a young woman with Graves disease. Donor details come from another sample of the same person, matched by shared clones.

Concerning this clonotype itself: A single base separates this from a much larger clone, so it may be a read error. DNA of the CDR3: TGTGCCAGCAGTGAACGGGGGAACACTGAAGCTTTCTTT. Protein product: CASSERGNTEAFF. This chain uses TRBV2 with TRBJ1-1, with D uncertain. The V end lost 2 bases, the J end lost 1 base, and 5 bases lay between the germline ends. Germline V gives CDR1 SNHLY, CDR2 FYNNEI. This CDR3 has 13 amino acids.

The sample holds many counts of this clonotype. The genes are TRBV28 and TRBJ2-5; 7 nucleotides line up with TRBD1. Germline V CDR1 and CDR2: MDHEN, SYDVKM. V lost 4 bases to trimming and J lost 5 bases; unmatched junction nucleotides: 10. The CDR3 sequence is 15 residues long. DNA of the CDR3: TGTGCCAGCAGTTCCCTTGTAGGGGGCGTGGAGACCCAGTACTTC. Its protein product is CASSSLVGGVETQYF. The complete variable domain, with remaining parts taken from reference TRBV28 and TRBJ2-5, reads DVKVTQSSRYLVKRTGEKVFLECVQDMDHENMFWYRQDPGLGLRLIYFSYDVKMKEKGDIPEGYSVSREKKERFSLILESASTNQTSMYLCASSSLVGGVETQYFGPGTRLLVL.

The CDR3 bases are TGTGCCAGCAACAATGGACGGGAGGGACCGGCCGGGGAGCTGTTTTTT. Amino acids: CASNNGREGPAGELFF. The chain recombines TRBV6-1 with TRBJ2-2, with TRBD2 matching 8 bases. Trimming took 7 bases from V and 6 from J; bases not matched to a gene: 13. CDR1 and CDR2 (germline): MNHNS, SASEGT. CDR3 length: 16 residues.

This clonotype was found many times. V is TRBV10-1 and J is TRBJ2-7, with 12 bases lining up with TRBD2. The V segment lost 8 bases and the J segment 2 bases; nucleotides outside the gene matches: 4. The CDR3 is made up of 14 amino acids. Germline CDR1 and CDR2: WNHNN and SYGVQD (reference sequence). Written as DNA, the CDR3 is TGCGCCAGCCTAGCGGGGGGGTCTACCTACGAGCAGTACTTC. Translating it yields CASLAGGSTYEQYF.

The chain links TRBV16 to TRBJ1-1; the D gene is possibly TRBD1 (6 bases). The germline CDR1 and CDR2 sequences are KGHSY and FQNENV. Trimming left V 4 bases short and J 3 bases short, with 21 bases between. There are 17 residues in the CDR3. This chain's CDR3 is CASSPHTFGAGDTEAFF. The CDR3, as DNA: TGTGCCAGCAGCCCACATACTTTCGGGGCAGGGGACACTGAAGCTTTCTTT.

This clonotype was seen ten or more times. The chain links TRBV28 to TRBJ2-7; D is tentatively TRBD1 or TRBD2 (5 bases each). V was cut by 7 bases and J by 1 base, with 14 bases left in between. In germline, CDR1 is MDHEN, CDR2 SYDVKM. The CDR3 has 14 amino acids. CDR3 protein: CASTPGTFSYEQYF. CDR3 coding DNA: TGTGCCAGCACTCCCGGGACGTTTTCCTACGAGCAGTACTTC.

With regard to this clonotype: One end of the junction does not line up with germline, which may come from a read error. The V call is TRBV27, the J call TRBJ2-7; tentatively, D is TRBD2 (5 bases). Germline CDR1 reads MNHEY; CDR2 reads SMNVEV (reference sequence). CDR3 length equals 14 residues. The CDR3 DNA reads TGTGCCAGCAGTTTAGGGCTAGCCGACTACGAGCGGTACTTC. Translated: CASSLGLADYERYF.

This clonotype was picked up many times. J is TRBJ1-4 and V is TRBV28; 7 bases line up with TRBD1. The CDR3 extends over 15 amino acids. The germline gives CDR1 MDHEN, CDR2 SYDVKM. After removal of 3 bases from V and 6 bases from J, the junction contained 7 bases not matched to a gene. CDR3 residues: CASSFADRVDEKLFF. For the CDR3, the DNA is TGTGCCAGCAGTTTCGCCGACAGGGTGGATGAAAAACTGTTTTTT.

J is TRBJ2-5 and V is TRBV12-3 or TRBV12-4, with TRBD1 as a possible D gene (6 bases). Trimming shortened V by 7 bases and J by 3 bases, and 12 bases separated the two germline ends. The CDR3 loop spans 13 amino acids. For the CDR3, the DNA is TGTGCCAGCAAGTCAGGGACAAAAGAGACCCAGTACTTC. Its protein is CASKSGTKETQYF.

Concerning this clonotype itself: One end of the junction does not line up with germline, which may come from a read error. The rearrangement links TRBV28 to TRBJ1-4, with D tentatively TRBD1 (6 bases). This CDR3 comprises 14 residues. CDR1 MDHEN and CDR2 SYDVKM come from the germline V gene. As DNA, the CDR3 is TGTGCCAGCAGAATGGACAGCCCTAACGAAAAACTGTTTTTT. Its protein is CASRMDSPNEKLFF. The full variable domain, with the rest looked up from reference TRBV28 and TRBJ1-4, is DVKVTQSSRYLVKRTGEKVFLECVQDMDHENMFWYRQDPGLGLRLIYFSYDVKMKEKGDIPEGYSVSREKKERFSLILESASTNQTSMYLCASRMDSPNEKLFFGSGTQLSVL.

This clonotype was detected many times. This chain connects TRBV12-3 or TRBV12-4 to TRBJ1-2; D unclear. There are 11 residues in the CDR3. V lost 5 bases, J lost 8 bases, and 9 bases lay in between. CDR3 amino acids: CASSHPGGYTF. In DNA form, the CDR3 reads TGTGCCAGCAGTCACCCTGGCGGCTACACCTTC.

Many counts were recorded for this clonotype. V and J are TRBV30 and TRBJ1-1; 9 bases line up with TRBD1. The V and J ends lost 2 bases and 2 bases, in that order; junction bases with no gene match: 3. Per germline, CDR1 GTSNPN and CDR2 SVGIG (reference sequence). This CDR3 region has 14 residues. The CDR3 sequence: CAWSTGQGNTEAFF. The DNA of the CDR3 is TGTGCCTGGAGTACGGGACAGGGTAACACTGAAGCTTTCTTT.

The table lists this clonotype with many counts. The chain links TRBV28 to TRBJ1-5; the D is unclear. Germline V lookup: CDR1 MDHEN, CDR2 SYDVKM. With 6 bases removed from V and 3 bases from J, the gap between germline ends came to 6 bases. The CDR3 length is 12 residues. Here the CDR3 DNA reads TGTGCCAGCAGGACGACCAATCAGCCCCAGCATTTT. Its protein is CASRTTNQPQHF.

V is TRBV27 and J is TRBJ2-7, with D possibly matching TRBD1 (6 bases). CDR3 size: 11 residues. In germline, CDR1 is MNHEY, CDR2 SMNVEV (reference sequence). The V end lost 8 bases, the J end lost 5 bases, and 10 bases lay between the germline ends. CDR3 sequence reads: CASSGTNEQYF. In DNA form, the CDR3 reads TGTGCCAGCTCCGGGACAAACGAGCAGTACTTC.

This chain joins TRBV5-5 and TRBJ1-2; D ambiguous. Germline V gene data show CDR1 as SGHKS and CDR2 as YYEKEE (reference sequence). Deletions cut 6 bases from V and 7 bases from J, with 25 bases between. CDR3 size: 16 residues. In DNA, the CDR3 is TGTGCCAGCACCCTGGTTCCCCGGACCGCGATTCGTGGCTACACCTTC. It codes for CASTLVPRTAIRGYTF.

V usage is TRBV5-4 and J usage is TRBJ2-2, with D perhaps matching TRBD2 (5 bases). The CDR3 is 15 residues long. Germline V gives CDR1 SGHNT, CDR2 YYREEE (reference sequence). V was clipped by 4 bases and J by 4 bases, with 14 bases between them. CDR3 in amino acids: CASSPELGFTGELFF. The CDR3, as DNA: TGTGCCAGCAGCCCCGAACTAGGGTTCACCGGGGAGCTGTTTTTT.

In its sample, this clonotype was seen once. V is TRBV20-1 and J is TRBJ2-5; the match to TRBD1 covers 10 bases. The CDR3 spans 15 residues. V lost 3 bases, J lost 5 bases, and 9 bases stayed unmatched. Germline CDR1 reads DFQATT; CDR2 reads SNEGSKA (reference sequence). This chain's CDR3 is CSASRPGTGVETQYF. The CDR3 region has the DNA TGCAGTGCTAGTAGACCCGGGACAGGGGTGGAGACCCAGTACTTC.

The chain links TRBV7-9 to TRBJ2-7; D may be TRBD1 or TRBD2 (5 bases each). V shed 5 bases and J shed 3 bases, with 11 bases lying between them. From germline, CDR1 is SEHNR and CDR2 FQNEAQ (reference sequence). CDR3 length equals 13 residues. CDR3 sequence (DNA): TGTGCCAGCAGCACGAGGGACGGCTACGAGCAGTACTTC. Translated: CASSTRDGYEQYF. Filled out from reference TRBV7-9 and TRBJ2-7, the complete variable domain reads DTGVSQNPRHKITKRGQNVTFRCDPISEHNRLYWYRQTLGQGPEFLTYFQNEAQLEKSRLLSDRFSAERPKGSFSTLEIQRTEQGDSAMYLCASSTRDGYEQYFGPGTRLTVT.

This clonotype was counted at least ten times. The CDR3 coding sequence is TGTGCCAGCAGTTACAGGCTAGCGGGTAGCTCCTACGAGCAGTACTTC. This gives the protein CASSYRLAGSSYEQYF. The chain combines TRBV6-5 with TRBJ2-7; TRBD2 agrees at 8 bases. There are 16 residues in the CDR3. Unmatched junction bases numbered 6, after V lost 2 bases and J lost 0 bases. Germline lookup yields CDR1 MNHEY and CDR2 SVGAGI.

This clonotype was picked up a small number of times. The V call is TRBV7-9, the J call TRBJ1-2; tentatively, D is TRBD1 (5 bases). Trimming left V 1 base short and J 1 base short, with 10 bases between. The CDR3 covers 15 residues. Germline lookup yields CDR1 SEHNR and CDR2 FQNEAQ (reference sequence). The CDR3 nucleotides are TGTGCCAGCAGCTTAGAAGGTGGGGGTAACTATGGCTACACCTTC. Encoded protein: CASSLEGGGNYGYTF.

This clonotype occurred many times. J is TRBJ2-3 and V is TRBV28, with 9 bases fitting TRBD1. CDR3 length: 16 residues. The germline CDR1 and CDR2 sequences are MDHEN and SYDVKM. Trimming took 5 bases from V and 2 from J; bases not matched to a gene: 8. As DNA, the CDR3 is TGTGCCAGCAGTACAAGACAGGGGGGGAACACAGATACGCAGTATTTT. Translating it yields CASSTRQGGNTDTQYF.

This clonotype was seen many times. DNA of the CDR3: TGTGCCAGCAGTTCCACCCCCGGGACAGGGAACTACGAGCAGTACTTC. This codes for CASSSTPGTGNYEQYF. The rearrangement joins TRBV6-2 or TRBV6-3 to TRBJ2-7; 9 nucleotides agree with TRBD1. The V gene's germline CDR1 is MNHEY and CDR2 SVGEGT. The CDR3 is 16 amino acids. J was trimmed by 3 bases and V by 4 bases; bases with no gene match: 10.

Written as DNA, the CDR3 is TGTGCCAGCAGCTCGACAGATCTAGCCAAAAACATTCAGTACTTC. Its protein product is CASSSTDLAKNIQYF. This chain links TRBV7-2 with TRBJ2-4; D might be TRBD1 (5 bases). The germline V and J ends were trimmed by 4 bases and 0 bases, with 10 bases remaining between them. CDR3 length: 15 amino acids. Per germline, CDR1 SGHTA and CDR2 FQGNSA.

This clonotype was counted ten times or more. V gene TRBV12-3 or TRBV12-4 combines with J gene TRBJ1-4; 10 bases fit TRBD1. This CDR3 comprises 16 residues. The ends lost 4 bases at V and 2 bases at J; junction bases unmatched: 4. The CDR3, as DNA: TGTGCCAGCAGTTCCTTGGACAGGGGGACTAATGAAAAACTGTTTTTT. It specifies CASSSLDRGTNEKLFF.

This clonotype has ten or more counts. The CDR3 is CSARDGGQGAYNEQFF. DNA for the CDR3: TGCAGTGCTAGAGACGGCGGGCAGGGGGCCTACAATGAGCAGTTCTTC. V and J are TRBV20-1 and TRBJ2-1; 7 bases match TRBD1. The germline gives CDR1 DFQATT, CDR2 SNEGSKA (reference sequence). V shed 0 bases, J shed 2 bases, and the junction held 7 bases outside the gene matches. The CDR3 has 16 amino acids.

This clonotype has at least ten counts. The chain combines TRBV7-6 with TRBJ2-1, with D possibly called TRBD1 or TRBD2 (6 bases each). Trimming removed 1 base from V and 5 bases from J, with 12 bases in between. The CDR3 extends over 15 amino acids. CDR1 is SGHVS, CDR2 FNYEAQ, per germline. The CDR3 loop reads CASSLEGGVHNEQFF. Written as DNA, the CDR3 is TGTGCCAGCAGCTTAGAGGGGGGCGTTCACAATGAGCAGTTCTTC. Full variable domain (missing parts from reference TRBV7-6 and TRBJ2-1): GAGVSQSPRYKVTKRGQDVALRCDPISGHVSLYWYRQALGQGPEFLTYFNYEAQQDKSGLPNDRFSAERPEGSISTLTIQRTEQRDSAMYRCASSLEGGVHNEQFFGPGTRLTVL.

This chain links TRBV24-1 with TRBJ2-2; 10 bases match TRBD1. Per germline, CDR1 KGHDR and CDR2 SFDVKD. The V gene end was trimmed by 3 bases and the J gene end by 5 bases; junction bases not matched to a gene: 5. CDR3 length equals 16 residues. The DNA for the CDR3 is TGTGCCACCAGTGATGCCGGGACAGGGGTAACCGGGGAGCTGTTTTTT. Translating gives CATSDAGTGVTGELFF.